This TCR beta chain was profiled in a study of blood T cell repertoires in COVID-19. The wider study: The origin of the acute and convalescent COVID-19 samples was the United States, Italy and Spain. Sources were T cells, B-cell-depleted T cells, or PBMCs; the material itself was cDNA or gDNA.

As processed by the authors: From reference gene primer amplification, estimates of nucleated cell counts were derived. TCRdb's copy holds only in-frame clones and misses some; the assay was immunoSEQ multiplex PCR. V and J calls and clone size are given by that table; D and trimming were obtained from the DNA. The sample includes 25,000 to 35,000 clones, around 90% of them seen just once. The CDR3 has 12 amino acids. The V end was cut by 6 bases, the J end by 14 bases, with 17 bases between. Germline CDR1 and CDR2: SNHLY and FYNNEI. Sequencing was done on a sample of peripheral blood. The rearrangement links TRBV2 to TRBJ2-1; D perhaps matches TRBD2 (5 bases). The source is a woman between 40 and 50 years old with active or convalescent COVID-19. The CDR3 loop reads CASSERPAPEFF. In DNA, the CDR3 is TGTGCCAGCAGCGAGCGGCCGGCCCCGGAGTTCTTC.